This passage covers 24 T cell receptor beta chains from one sample sequenced in a study of beta chain features in type 1 diabetes. Reverse transcribing all isolated RNA meant expressed TCRB transcripts were sequenced. Profiled with immunoSEQ multiplex PCR; TCRdb holds only in-frame clones, not every one. The sample has some 410,000 clones, more than 9.5% seen once. Sample: naive CD4+ T cells from blood. The receptor source for this set is a woman in her late teens or twenties in good health.

This chain uses TRBV5-6 with TRBJ2-1, with D perhaps matching TRBD2 (6 bases). CDR3 length equals 15 residues. With 1 base removed from V and 7 bases from J, the gap between germline ends came to 15 bases. CDR1 and CDR2 (germline): SGHDT, YYEEEE. CDR3 coding DNA: TGTGCCAGCAGCTTGCGGGGGTTCAGGCGGAATGAGCAGTTCTTC. Translation gives CASSLRGFRRNEQFF.

This clone occurred many times. The V and J genes are TRBV7-9 and TRBJ2-7, with D hard to call. In germline, CDR1 is SEHNR, CDR2 FQNEAQ (reference sequence). V was cut by 2 bases and J by 0 bases, with 11 bases left in between. The CDR3 runs 15 residues. The CDR3 coding sequence is TGTGCCAGCAGCTTAACAAATGCGTACTCCTACGAGCAGTACTTC. Its translation is CASSLTNAYSYEQYF.

V is TRBV14 and J is TRBJ2-2, with D hard to call. The CDR3 runs 17 residues. Per germline, CDR1 SGHDN and CDR2 FVKESK. V lost 3 bases, J lost 0 bases, and 14 bases lay in between. In DNA, the CDR3 is TGTGCCAGCAGCCATAACACCGGTACAGCGAACACCGGGGAGCTGTTTTTT. Its protein is CASSHNTGTANTGELFF.

This clone showed up just a few times. V and J are TRBV7-6 and TRBJ2-5; D is unresolved. The V end was cut by 2 bases, the J end by 7 bases, with 11 bases between. This CDR3 is 13 amino acids long. Germline-derived CDR1 and CDR2 are SGHVS and FNYEAQ. The CDR3: CASSLSDAGTQYF. The CDR3 DNA sequence: TGTGCCAGCAGCTTATCCGACGCAGGGACCCAGTACTTC. Looking up the rest from reference TRBV7-6 and TRBJ2-5 gives the full variable domain: GAGVSQSPRYKVTKRGQDVALRCDPISGHVSLYWYRQALGQGPEFLTYFNYEAQQDKSGLPNDRFSAERPEGSISTLTIQRTEQRDSAMYRCASSLSDAGTQYFGPGTRLLVL.

This clone has only a few counts. The CDR3 region is CASSGDRGYEQYV. The DNA for the CDR3 is TGTGCCAGCAGTGGAGACAGAGGCTACGAGCAGTACGTC. V usage is TRBV28 and J usage is TRBJ2-7; a possible D gene is TRBD1 (5 bases). V was cut by 5 bases and J by 3 bases, with 11 bases left in between. From germline, CDR1 is MDHEN and CDR2 SYDVKM. CDR3 length: 13 amino acids.

The J gene is TRBJ2-7, the V gene TRBV28, with 7 positions matching TRBD2. J gave up 2 bases and V 6 bases, and 7 bases lay outside the gene matches. The CDR3 contains 14 residues. Germline V gives CDR1 MDHEN, CDR2 SYDVKM. The CDR3 DNA is TGTGCCAGCAGCTGGGGGGGACGGCCCTACGAGCAGTACGTC. Its translation is CASSWGGRPYEQYV.

This clone was picked up a small number of times. The chain has TRBV29-1 and TRBJ2-1, with TRBD2 matching 9 bases. The CDR3 is 14 amino acids. V trimming: 6 bases; J trimming: 2 bases; junction bases outside the gene matches: 5. Germline CDR1 SQVTM, CDR2 ANQGSEA. The CDR3 DNA is TGCAGCGTAAGACCTAGCGGGGCCTACAATGAGCAGTTCTTC. It is translated as CSVRPSGAYNEQFF.

The gene calls are TRBV2 and TRBJ2-7; TRBD1 matches at 8 bases. The CDR3 sequence is 13 residues long. Germline lookup yields CDR1 SNHLY and CDR2 FYNNEI. Losses at the gene ends were 6 bases for V and 1 base for J; bases not matched to a gene: 2. CDR3 residues: CASSRDRSYEQYF. CDR3 DNA sequence: TGTGCCAGCAGCAGGGACAGGTCCTACGAGCAGTACTTC.

The chain uses TRBV9 and TRBJ1-2; the D is unclear. The germline V and J ends were trimmed by 4 bases and 4 bases, with 11 bases remaining between them. CDR3 length: 13 residues. CDR1 is SGDLS, CDR2 YYNGEE, per germline. CDR3 loop: CASSPRNTYGYTF. The CDR3 DNA is TGTGCCAGCAGCCCCCGGAACACCTATGGCTACACCTTC.

This chain uses TRBV27 with TRBJ2-3, with 8 bases that match TRBD2. The CDR3 consists of 17 residues. CDR1 MNHEY and CDR2 SMNVEV come from the germline V gene (reference sequence). Germline trimming cut 3 bases from V and 3 bases from J; bases unmatched to any gene: 11. In DNA form, the CDR3 reads TGTGCCAGCAGTTTCCGGAGCGGGAGAATGAGAACAGATACGCAGTATTTT. Its translation: CASSFRSGRMRTDTQYF.

This chain uses TRBV11-2 with TRBJ1-2; unclear D gene. Germline loops: CDR1 SGHAT, CDR2 FQNNGV. V was clipped by 7 bases and J by 1 base, with 19 bases between them. This CDR3 has 16 residues. CDR3 coding DNA: TGTGCCAGCACCTCTAGATACTGGGCAGATAACTATGGCTACACCTTC. Protein sequence: CASTSRYWADNYGYTF.

Only a few counts were recorded for this clone. The genes are TRBV5-1 and TRBJ2-5; no definite D call. Germline CDR1 is SGHRS and CDR2 is YFSETQ. This CDR3 region has 14 residues. V lost 2 bases and J lost 0, with 8 bases in between. CDR3 amino acids: CASSFITDQETQYF. The CDR3 region has the DNA TGCGCCAGCAGCTTCATCACGGACCAAGAGACCCAGTACTTC. Filled out from reference TRBV5-1 and TRBJ2-5, the complete variable domain reads KAGVTQTPRYLIKTRGQQVTLSCSPISGHRSVSWYQQTPGQGLQFLFEYFSETQRNKGNFPGRFSGRQFSNSRSEMNVSTLELGDSALYLCASSFITDQETQYFGPGTRLLVL.

The chain couples TRBV7-3 to TRBJ2-3; D not certain. The CDR3 runs to 12 residues. CDR1 and CDR2 (germline): SGHTA, FQGTGA. The ends were cut back, 1 base at V and 14 bases at J, with 13 bases in the middle. As DNA, the CDR3 is TGTGCCAGCAGCTTAAAGGTGGCTCCTGTGTATTTT. It encodes CASSLKVAPVYF. Using reference TRBV7-3 and TRBJ2-3 for the parts outside the CDR3, the full variable domain is GAGVSQTPSNKVTEKGKYVELRCDPISGHTALYWYRQSLGQGPEFLIYFQGTGAADDSGLPNDRFFAVRPEGSVSTLKIQRTERGDSAVYLCASSLKVAPVYFGPGTRLTVL.

The chain combines TRBV28 with TRBJ1-6; the match to TRBD1 covers 9 bases. This CDR3 has 16 residues. Unmatched junction bases numbered 12, after V lost 6 bases and J lost 9 bases. Germline V gives CDR1 MDHEN, CDR2 SYDVKM. In DNA form, the CDR3 reads TGTGCCAGCAGCATACAGGGGGCGGCGTATCCTTCACCCCTCCACTTT. The encoded protein is CASSIQGAAYPSPLHF.

The gene calls are TRBV18 and TRBJ2-1; TRBD1 agrees at 7 bases. The germline V gene encodes CDR1 KGHSH and CDR2 LQKENI. V lost 3 bases and J lost 9; bases outside the gene matches: 8. The CDR3 extends over 14 amino acids. The CDR3 DNA follows: TGTGCCAGCTCACCCGACAGGGATTGGGGTGAGCAGTTCTTC. Translation: CASSPDRDWGEQFF.

This clone was seen only a few times. The chain combines TRBV12-5 with TRBJ2-3; D is perhaps TRBD1 (5 bases). The germline V and J ends were trimmed by 6 bases and 1 base, with 14 bases remaining between them. This CDR3 contains 15 residues. Germline CDR1 LGHNT, CDR2 FRNRAP. As DNA, the CDR3 is TGTGCTAGTGGCCCTCGGTGGGGCCGCACAGATACGCAGTATTTT. Translated: CASGPRWGRTDTQYF. The variable domain in full, completed from reference TRBV12-5 and TRBJ2-3, reads DARVTQTPRHKVTEMGQEVTMRCQPILGHNTVFWYRQTMMQGLELLAYFRNRAPLDDSGMPKDRFSAEMPDATLATLKIQPSEPRDSAVYFCASGPRWGRTDTQYFGPGTRLTVL.

This clone showed up just a few times. The chain couples TRBV7-9 to TRBJ2-4, with 9 nucleotides matching TRBD1. The CDR3 has 14 residues. V lost 4 bases, J lost 6 bases, and 4 bases stayed unmatched. CDR1 SEHNR and CDR2 FQNEAQ come from the germline V gene (reference sequence). The CDR3 loop is CASSSPDRGNIQYF. The CDR3 DNA reads TGTGCCAGCAGCTCACCGGACAGGGGAAACATTCAGTACTTC.

The chain has TRBV28 and TRBJ2-6; perhaps TRBD2 as D (6 bases). The V gene's germline CDR1 is MDHEN and CDR2 SYDVKM. V was cut by 6 bases and J by 0 bases, with 9 bases left in between. This CDR3 has 15 amino acids. The CDR3 spells CASRPGSSGANVLTF. The CDR3 DNA sequence: TGTGCCAGCAGACCCGGGAGCTCTGGGGCCAACGTCCTGACTTTC.

The chain links TRBV5-4 to TRBJ2-5; TRBD1 matches 10 bases. CDR3 length: 15 amino acids. Germline CDR1 is SGHNT and CDR2 is YYREEE (reference sequence). With V trimmed by 3 bases and J by 1 base, 3 bases remained unmatched. In nucleotides, the CDR3 is TGTGCCAGCAGCTCCCGGGACAGGGGCCAAGAGACCCAGTACTTC. Protein: CASSSRDRGQETQYF.

This clone was recorded a few times. The chain uses TRBV29-1 and TRBJ1-1; D gene ambiguous. V was shortened by 6 bases and J by 5 bases, with 10 bases between the two germline ends. The CDR3 is 11 residues long. Germline V gives CDR1 SQVTM, CDR2 ANQGSEA. DNA of the CDR3: TGCAGCGTGGCCCGGGCTACTGAAGCTTTCTTT. Protein sequence: CSVARATEAFF.

This clone was counted only a few times. Other DNA variants within this sample encode the same CDR3. The CDR3 DNA sequence: TGCGCCAGCAGCCTAGCGGGGGGCACAGATACGCAGTATTTT. This codes for CASSLAGGTDTQYF. The rearrangement links TRBV5-1 to TRBJ2-3, with 10 bases lining up with TRBD2. J was trimmed by 1 base and V by 4 bases; bases with no gene match: 0. The germline CDR1 and CDR2 sequences are SGHRS and YFSETQ. CDR3 length: 14 residues.

The rearrangement links TRBV29-1 to TRBJ1-4; D not certain. This CDR3 comprises 13 residues. V lost 7 bases to trimming and J lost 6 bases, with 15 bases between them. Per germline, CDR1 SQVTM and CDR2 ANQGSEA. This CDR3 reads CSALDGIDEKLFF. The CDR3 DNA reads as TGCAGCGCCCTGGACGGTATAGATGAAAAACTGTTTTTT.

This clone was observed a handful of times. The chain has TRBV7-9 and TRBJ2-5; perhaps TRBD2 as D (7 bases). Germline-derived CDR1 and CDR2 are SEHNR and FQNEAQ (reference sequence). The CDR3 length is 15 residues. Trimming cost V 5 bases and J 5 bases, with 18 bases left between them. CDR3 nucleotide sequence: TGTGCCAGCAGCAGGACGGCGGGGGCCCATGAGACCCAGTACTTC. As protein: CASSRTAGAHETQYF.

This clone has a handful of counts. The V call is TRBV19, the J call TRBJ2-5, with D perhaps assigned TRBD1 or TRBD2 (6 bases each). The CDR3 is 12 residues long. V lost 7 bases to trimming and J lost 5 bases, with 11 bases between them. Germline CDR1 is LNHDA and CDR2 is SQIVND (reference sequence). The CDR3 DNA follows: TGTGCCAGTAATGGAGGGGGTGAGACCCAGTACTTC. As protein: CASNGGGETQYF.